The rows below give T cell receptor beta chains drawn from one sample of a study of T cells after posttransplantation cyclophosphamide. The repertoire was sequenced with immunoSEQ multiplex PCR; TCRdb's copy has only in-frame clones and lacks some. The sample lists tens of thousands of clones; just under 95% were seen once. The material sequenced was PBMCs. The receptors here all came from a woman aged 25-40 years in good health and a related stem cell transplant donor. Both conserved end residues are part of each CDR3. The D gene is left open where the match is weak. Size is omitted from some rows. Given values are once, few, many or a class for expanded clones.

J	D	V	size	DNA	CDR3
TRBJ2-1	.	TRBV4-2	.	TGTGCCAGCTGGTCCCCCTACAATGAGCAGTTCTTC	CASWSPYNEQFF
TRBJ1-2	.	TRBV5-4	.	TGTGCCAGCAGCTTGTATCGGGGCCCGATTGATGGCTACACCTTC	CASSLYRGPIDGYTF
TRBJ2-5	.	TRBV5-6	.	TGTGCCAGCAGCTCAGGGCACAGAGAGACCCAGTACTTC	CASSSGHRETQYF
TRBJ2-7	.	TRBV21-1	once	TGTGCCAGCACCAGAATGGAAGCCCGACAGTACTTC	CASTRMEARQYF
TRBJ2-7	TRBD2	TRBV5-1	once	TGCGCCAGCAGCTCGCGGTCTCGGGGGGGGACCTACGAGCAGTACTTC	CASSSRSRGGTYEQYF
TRBJ2-7	.	TRBV7-6	.	TGTGCCAGCAGCTTAGCAGGTGGAGGGGACGAGCAGTACTTC	CASSLAGGGDEQYF
TRBJ1-1	TRBD1	TRBV10-3	.	TGTGCCATCGCCCCGGGACAGGGAGCGAACACTGAAGCTTTCTTT	CAIAPGQGANTEAFF
TRBJ1-1	.	TRBV18	few	TGTGCCAGCTCACCGGTTAACAGGAACACTGAAGCTTTCTTT	CASSPVNRNTEAFF
TRBJ1-2	.	TRBV10-3	.	TGTGCCATCAGTGAGTCGAGGTTTGGGCCCTTAAGCGGCTACACCTTC	CAISESRFGPLSGYTF
TRBJ1-2	.	TRBV10-3	.	TGTGCCATCAGTGTATCCAGCGGAAAGAACTATGGCTACACCTTC	CAISVSSGKNYGYTF
TRBJ1-2	.	TRBV25-1	.	TGTGCCAGCAGTGGCGCCGGGACCCAATCCCGCTATGGCTACACCTTC	CASSGAGTQSRYGYTF